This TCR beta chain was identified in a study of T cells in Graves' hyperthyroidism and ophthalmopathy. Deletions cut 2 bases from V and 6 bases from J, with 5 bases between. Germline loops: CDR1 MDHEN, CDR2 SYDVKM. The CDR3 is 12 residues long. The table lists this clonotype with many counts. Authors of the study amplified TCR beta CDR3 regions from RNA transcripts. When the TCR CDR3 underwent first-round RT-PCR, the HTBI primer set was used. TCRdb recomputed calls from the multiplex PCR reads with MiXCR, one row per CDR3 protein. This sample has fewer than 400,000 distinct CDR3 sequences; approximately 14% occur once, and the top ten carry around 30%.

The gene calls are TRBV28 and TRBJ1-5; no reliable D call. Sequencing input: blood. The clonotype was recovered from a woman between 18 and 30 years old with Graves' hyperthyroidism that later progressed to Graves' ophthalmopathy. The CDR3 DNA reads TGTGCCAGCAGTTTAAGGAGTCAGCCCCAGCATTTT. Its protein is CASSLRSQPQHF.